The rows below give T cell receptor beta chains drawn from one sample of a study of T-cell memory formation after mild COVID-19. TCRdb reprocessed the 5' RACE reads with MiXCR, giving one entry per CDR3 protein. The sample shows about 240,000 distinct CDR3 sequences, 7.5% to 10% of them seen only once. Sequenced sample: PBMCs or a T cell subset sorted from them (not recorded which). These receptors were taken from a young man who had mild COVID-19 (a few samples of this study predate the infection). Cell type and time point are not known. Both conserved end residues are part of each CDR3. The order of the fields is V gene, J gene, D gene, clone size, CDR3 DNA, CDR3 protein. A D gene is named only where the DNA matches it firmly. Only part of the rows carry a size: once, few, many, or a class if the clone is expanded.

v_call: TRBV2
j_call: TRBJ1-5
d_call: -
clone_size: -
cdr3_nt: TGTGCCAGCAGTGAAGCGCAGGGGCCGTTGACTCAGCCCCAGCATTTT
cdr3_aa: CASSEAQGPLTQPQHF

v_call: TRBV6-1
j_call: TRBJ1-5
d_call: -
clone_size: -
cdr3_nt: TGTGCCAGCAGTGAAGCGAAGGTCTATAGCAATCAGCCCCAGCATTTT
cdr3_aa: CASSEAKVYSNQPQHF

v_call: TRBV10-3
j_call: TRBJ2-3
d_call: -
clone_size: few
cdr3_nt: TGTGCCACCGCTGCAACCGGCAGCACAGATACGCAGTATTTT
cdr3_aa: CATAATGSTDTQYF

v_call: TRBV14
j_call: TRBJ1-2
d_call: -
clone_size: many
cdr3_nt: TGTGCCAGCAGCCATCGGCCGAATCCAGAAGGCTACACCTTC
cdr3_aa: CASSHRPNPEGYTF

v_call: TRBV5-1
j_call: TRBJ1-5
d_call: TRBD1
clone_size: -
cdr3_nt: TGCGCCAGCAGCTTAGGGACAGTTGCCAATCAGCCCCAGCATTTT
cdr3_aa: CASSLGTVANQPQHF

v_call: TRBV4-3
j_call: TRBJ2-3
d_call: -
clone_size: -
cdr3_nt: TGCGCCAGCAGCCAGTATGATACGCAGTATTTT
cdr3_aa: CASSQYDTQYF

v_call: TRBV29-1
j_call: TRBJ1-1
d_call: -
clone_size: few
cdr3_nt: TGCAGCGTTGTGGGGATGAACACTGAAGCTTTCTTT
cdr3_aa: CSVVGMNTEAFF

v_call: TRBV6-1
j_call: TRBJ1-1
d_call: -
clone_size: few
cdr3_nt: TGTGCCTCAACACGATCACCGAACACTGAAGCTTTCTTT
cdr3_aa: CASTRSPNTEAFF

v_call: TRBV7-2
j_call: TRBJ2-5
d_call: -
clone_size: few
cdr3_nt: TGTGCCAGCAGACCCGGGGCGGGGCGAGAGACCCAGTACTTC
cdr3_aa: CASRPGAGRETQYF

v_call: TRBV2
j_call: TRBJ2-7
d_call: -
clone_size: -
cdr3_nt: TGTGCCAGCAGTGGGGCGACTGGCGACGCCTACGAGCAGTACTTC
cdr3_aa: CASSGATGDAYEQYF

v_call: TRBV4-2
j_call: TRBJ2-1
d_call: -
clone_size: few
cdr3_nt: TGTGCCAGCAGCCAAGTTTTGCGGGGGCCGTCCTACAATGAGCAGTTCTTC
cdr3_aa: CASSQVLRGPSYNEQFF

v_call: TRBV5-1
j_call: TRBJ2-1
d_call: TRBD2
clone_size: many
cdr3_nt: TGCGCCAGCGAGTTATTAGCGGGGCGGAGTGAGCAGTTCTTC
cdr3_aa: CASELLAGRSEQFF

v_call: TRBV4-1
j_call: TRBJ2-1
d_call: -
clone_size: few
cdr3_nt: TGCGCCAGCAGCCAAGAAGGGCCCGAGGGGGGTATGTACAATGAGCAGTTCTTC
cdr3_aa: CASSQEGPEGGMYNEQFF

v_call: TRBV6-2/TRBV6-3
j_call: TRBJ2-3
d_call: -
clone_size: -
cdr3_nt: TGTGCCAGCAGTCGAGCAGGGTCCACAGATACGCAGTATTTT
cdr3_aa: CASSRAGSTDTQYF

v_call: TRBV9
j_call: TRBJ2-7
d_call: -
clone_size: many
cdr3_nt: TGTGCCAGCAGCTCAGACCCCCAGATCCTTTCCGAGCAGTACTTC
cdr3_aa: CASSSDPQILSEQYF

v_call: TRBV7-2
j_call: TRBJ2-1
d_call: TRBD2
clone_size: many
cdr3_nt: TGTGCCAGCAGCTTCGTTGGACTAGCGGGGAACAATGAGCAGTTCTTC
cdr3_aa: CASSFVGLAGNNEQFF

v_call: TRBV11-2
j_call: TRBJ1-2
d_call: -
clone_size: few
cdr3_nt: TGTGCCAGCAGCTTAATCGGGCAGAGAGGTGGCTACACCTTC
cdr3_aa: CASSLIGQRGGYTF

v_call: TRBV7-9
j_call: TRBJ1-6
d_call: -
clone_size: -
cdr3_nt: TGTGCCAGCAGCTGGACGGGGAATTCACCCCTCCACTTT
cdr3_aa: CASSWTGNSPLHF

v_call: TRBV12-3/TRBV12-4
j_call: TRBJ2-5
d_call: TRBD1
clone_size: few
cdr3_nt: TGTGCCAGCAGTGTCCGGGACAGCCAAGAGACCCAGTACTTC
cdr3_aa: CASSVRDSQETQYF

v_call: TRBV11-1
j_call: TRBJ2-1
d_call: TRBD2
clone_size: -
cdr3_nt: TGTGCCAGCAGCGCGCTAGCGGGGTCGTACAATGAGCAGTTCTTC
cdr3_aa: CASSALAGSYNEQFF

v_call: TRBV7-2
j_call: TRBJ1-1
d_call: TRBD1
clone_size: many
cdr3_nt: TGTGCCAGCACTCCGGGACAGGGGAACACTGAAGCTTTCTTT
cdr3_aa: CASTPGQGNTEAFF

v_call: TRBV24-1
j_call: TRBJ1-5
d_call: -
clone_size: few
cdr3_nt: TGTGCCACCAGTGATTTCTATAGCAATCAGCCCCAGCATTTT
cdr3_aa: CATSDFYSNQPQHF

v_call: TRBV5-1
j_call: TRBJ2-7
d_call: -
clone_size: few
cdr3_nt: TGCGCCAGCAGCTCCCTCGGGAACGAGCAGTACTTC
cdr3_aa: CASSSLGNEQYF

v_call: TRBV27
j_call: TRBJ2-2
d_call: -
clone_size: -
cdr3_nt: TGTGCCAGCGCATTCAGCACCGGGGAGCTGTTTTTT
cdr3_aa: CASAFSTGELFF

v_call: TRBV7-9
j_call: TRBJ2-2
d_call: -
clone_size: many
cdr3_nt: TGTGCCAGCAGCCACCGGGTCCCCACCGGGGAGCTGTTTTTT
cdr3_aa: CASSHRVPTGELFF

v_call: TRBV29-1
j_call: TRBJ2-7
d_call: TRBD1
clone_size: many
cdr3_nt: TGCAGCGTGGTAAGAGACAGGGACGAGCAGTACTTC
cdr3_aa: CSVVRDRDEQYF

v_call: TRBV5-1
j_call: TRBJ2-5
d_call: -
clone_size: -
cdr3_nt: TGCGCCAGCAGCTTCGAGACTCATAGGACCCAGTACTTC
cdr3_aa: CASSFETHRTQYF

v_call: TRBV6-5
j_call: TRBJ1-4
d_call: -
clone_size: few
cdr3_nt: TGTGCCAGCAGCTCGGACACCCTTGGAGAAAAACTGTTTTTT
cdr3_aa: CASSSDTLGEKLFF